The clone carrying this T cell receptor beta chain was observed many times. Its antigen is unknown. The sample comes from a study of response to subunit inactivated influenza vaccine. Overall study findings and caveats: That few new T cells are recruited by each seasonal influenza vaccination was the authors' suggestion.

Germline V gene sequence: CDR1 MDHEN, CDR2 SYDVKM. Trimming took 7 bases from V and 4 from J, leaving 16 bases between them. The CDR3 extends over 14 amino acids. TCRdb re-derived calls from the RT-PCR reads in MiXCR, one entry per CDR3 protein. The data contain some 600,000 distinct CDR3 sequences, about 14% of them singletons. This sequence originates from a middle-aged man who received an inactivated influenza vaccine. The input for sequencing was PBMCs from blood, taken roughly 15 days before vaccination. The rearrangement joins TRBV28 to TRBJ1-1; tentatively, D is TRBD1 (5 bases). CDR3 region: CASTLGGIGTEAFF. The CDR3 bases are TGTGCCAGCACCCTGGGGGGTATAGGCACTGAAGCTTTCTTT.